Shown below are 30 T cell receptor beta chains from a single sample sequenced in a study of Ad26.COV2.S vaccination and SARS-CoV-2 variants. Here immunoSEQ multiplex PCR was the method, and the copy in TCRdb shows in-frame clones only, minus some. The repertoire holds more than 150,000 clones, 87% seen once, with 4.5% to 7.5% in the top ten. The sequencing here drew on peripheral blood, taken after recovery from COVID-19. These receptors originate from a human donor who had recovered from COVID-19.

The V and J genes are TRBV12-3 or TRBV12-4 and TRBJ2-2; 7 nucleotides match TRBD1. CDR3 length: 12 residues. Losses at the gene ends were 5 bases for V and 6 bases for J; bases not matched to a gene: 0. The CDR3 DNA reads TGTGCCAGCAGTCAGGGGGCCGGGGAGCTGTTTTTT. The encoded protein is CASSQGAGELFF.

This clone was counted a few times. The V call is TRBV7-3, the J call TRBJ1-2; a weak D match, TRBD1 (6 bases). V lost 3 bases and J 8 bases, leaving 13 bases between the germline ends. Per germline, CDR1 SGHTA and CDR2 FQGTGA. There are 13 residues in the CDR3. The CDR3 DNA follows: TGTGCCAGCAGCTTGGGGCAGGGGAACGGCTACACCTTC. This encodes CASSLGQGNGYTF.

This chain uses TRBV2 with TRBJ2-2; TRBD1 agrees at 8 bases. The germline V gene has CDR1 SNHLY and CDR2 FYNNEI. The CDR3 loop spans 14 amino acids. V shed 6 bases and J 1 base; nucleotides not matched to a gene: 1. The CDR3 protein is CASRGQGNTGELFF. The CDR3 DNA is TGTGCCAGCAGAGGACAGGGGAACACCGGGGAGCTGTTTTTT.

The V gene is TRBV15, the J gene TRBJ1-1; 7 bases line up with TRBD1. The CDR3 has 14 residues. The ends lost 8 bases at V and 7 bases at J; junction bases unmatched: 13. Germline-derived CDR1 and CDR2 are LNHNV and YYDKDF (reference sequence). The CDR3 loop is CATGQGQTTDEAFF. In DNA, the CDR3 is TGTGCCACCGGCCAGGGACAGACAACAGATGAAGCTTTCTTT.

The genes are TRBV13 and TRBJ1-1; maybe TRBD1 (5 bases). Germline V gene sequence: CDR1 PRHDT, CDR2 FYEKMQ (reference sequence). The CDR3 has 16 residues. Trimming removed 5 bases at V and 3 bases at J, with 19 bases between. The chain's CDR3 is CASSPRGFIPHTEAFF. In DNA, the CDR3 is TGTGCCAGCAGCCCCCGGGGGTTCATACCGCACACTGAAGCTTTCTTT.

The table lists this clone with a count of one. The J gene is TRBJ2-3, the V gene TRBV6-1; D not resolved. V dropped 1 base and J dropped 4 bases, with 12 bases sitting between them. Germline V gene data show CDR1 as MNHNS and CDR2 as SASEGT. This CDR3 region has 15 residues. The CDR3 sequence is CASSEVWEIPDTQYF. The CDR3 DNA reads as TGTGCCAGCAGTGAAGTGTGGGAAATCCCAGATACGCAGTATTTT.

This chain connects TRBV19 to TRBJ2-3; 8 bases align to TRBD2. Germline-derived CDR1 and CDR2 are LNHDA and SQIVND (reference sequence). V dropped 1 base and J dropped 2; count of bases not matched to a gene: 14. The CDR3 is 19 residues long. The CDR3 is CASSIGGPKRGLFTDTQYF. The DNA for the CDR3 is TGTGCCAGTAGTATAGGGGGCCCAAAGCGGGGGCTCTTCACAGATACGCAGTATTTT.

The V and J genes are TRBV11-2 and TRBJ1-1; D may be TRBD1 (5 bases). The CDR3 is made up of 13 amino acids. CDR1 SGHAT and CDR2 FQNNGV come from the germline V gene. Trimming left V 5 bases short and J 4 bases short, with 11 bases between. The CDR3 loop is CASSPRGGTEAFF. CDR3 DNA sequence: TGTGCCAGCAGCCCTCGGGGGGGCACTGAAGCTTTCTTT.

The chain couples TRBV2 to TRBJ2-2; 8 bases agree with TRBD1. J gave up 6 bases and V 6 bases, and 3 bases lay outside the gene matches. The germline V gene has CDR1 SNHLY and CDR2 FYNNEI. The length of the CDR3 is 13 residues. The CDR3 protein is CASRQGGAGELFF. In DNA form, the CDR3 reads TGTGCCAGCAGACAGGGGGGAGCCGGGGAGCTGTTTTTT. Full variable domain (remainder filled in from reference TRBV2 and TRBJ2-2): EPEVTQTPSHQVTQMGQEVILRCVPISNHLYFYWYRQILGQKVEFLVSFYNNEISEKSEIFDDQFSVERPDGSNFTLKIRSTKLEDSAMYFCASRQGGAGELFFGEGSRLTVL.

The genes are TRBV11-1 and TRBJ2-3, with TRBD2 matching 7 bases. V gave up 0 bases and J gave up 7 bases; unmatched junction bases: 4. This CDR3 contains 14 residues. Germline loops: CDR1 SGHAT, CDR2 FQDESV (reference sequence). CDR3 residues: CASSLAGGPHTQYF. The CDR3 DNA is TGTGCCAGCAGCTTAGCGGGAGGGCCGCATACGCAGTATTTT.

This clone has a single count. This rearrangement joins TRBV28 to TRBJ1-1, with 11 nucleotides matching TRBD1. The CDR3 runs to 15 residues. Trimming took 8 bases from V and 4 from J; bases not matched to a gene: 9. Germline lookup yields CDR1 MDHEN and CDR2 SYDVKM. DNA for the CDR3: TGTGCCAGCCTAACGGTGGACAGGGGGCCCACTGAAGCTTTCTTT. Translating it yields CASLTVDRGPTEAFF.

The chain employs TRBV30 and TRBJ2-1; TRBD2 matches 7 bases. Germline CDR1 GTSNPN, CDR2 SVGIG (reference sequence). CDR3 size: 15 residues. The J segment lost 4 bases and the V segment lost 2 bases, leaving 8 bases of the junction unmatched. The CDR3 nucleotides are TGTGCCTGGAGTTTGGGGGGGGAAATTTACAATGAGCAGTTCTTC. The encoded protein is CAWSLGGEIYNEQFF.

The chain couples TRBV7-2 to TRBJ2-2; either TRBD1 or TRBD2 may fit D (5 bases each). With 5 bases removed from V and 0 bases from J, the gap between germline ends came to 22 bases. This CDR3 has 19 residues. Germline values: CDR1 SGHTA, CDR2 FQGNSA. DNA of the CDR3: TGTGCCAGCAGCCCAACAGGCCCCGACTATGAAGCGAACACCGGGGAGCTGTTTTTT. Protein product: CASSPTGPDYEANTGELFF.

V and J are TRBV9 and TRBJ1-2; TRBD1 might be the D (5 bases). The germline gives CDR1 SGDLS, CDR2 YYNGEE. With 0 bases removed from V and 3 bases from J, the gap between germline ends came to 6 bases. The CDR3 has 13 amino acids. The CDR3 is CASSVGGDYGYTF. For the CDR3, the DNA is TGTGCCAGCAGCGTAGGGGGGGACTATGGCTACACCTTC.

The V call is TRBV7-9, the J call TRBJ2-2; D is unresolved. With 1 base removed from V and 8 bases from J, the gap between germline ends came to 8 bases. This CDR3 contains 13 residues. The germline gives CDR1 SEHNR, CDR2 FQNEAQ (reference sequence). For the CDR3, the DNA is TGTGCCAGCAGCTTAGGGCTGGATGGGGAGCTGTTTTTT. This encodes CASSLGLDGELFF.

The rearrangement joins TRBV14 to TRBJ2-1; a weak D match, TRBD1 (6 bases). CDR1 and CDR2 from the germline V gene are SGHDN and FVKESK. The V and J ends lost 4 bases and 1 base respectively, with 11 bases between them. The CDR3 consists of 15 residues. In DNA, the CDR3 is TGTGCCAGCAGCCCGCTACAGGGTTCCTACAATGAGCAGTTCTTC. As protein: CASSPLQGSYNEQFF.

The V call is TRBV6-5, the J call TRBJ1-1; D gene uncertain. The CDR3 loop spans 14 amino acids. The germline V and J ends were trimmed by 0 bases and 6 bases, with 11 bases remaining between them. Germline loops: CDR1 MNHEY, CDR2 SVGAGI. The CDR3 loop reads CASSYSGSIAEAFF. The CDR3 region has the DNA TGTGCCAGCAGTTACTCTGGTTCTATTGCTGAAGCTTTCTTT.

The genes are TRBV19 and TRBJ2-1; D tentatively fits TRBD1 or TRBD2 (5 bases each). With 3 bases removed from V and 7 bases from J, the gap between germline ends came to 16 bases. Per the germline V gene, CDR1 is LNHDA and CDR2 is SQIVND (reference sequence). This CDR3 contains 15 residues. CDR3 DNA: TGTGCCAGTAGTATTGAGGGGCAATTGGCGAATGAGCAGTTCTTC. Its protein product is CASSIEGQLANEQFF.

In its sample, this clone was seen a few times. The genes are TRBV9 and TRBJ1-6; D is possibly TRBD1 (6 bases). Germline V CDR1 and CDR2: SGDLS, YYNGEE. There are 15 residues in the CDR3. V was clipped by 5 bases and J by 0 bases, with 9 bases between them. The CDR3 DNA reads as TGTGCCAGCAGGAGGGACATCTCCTATAATTCACCCCTCCACTTT. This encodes CASRRDISYNSPLHF.

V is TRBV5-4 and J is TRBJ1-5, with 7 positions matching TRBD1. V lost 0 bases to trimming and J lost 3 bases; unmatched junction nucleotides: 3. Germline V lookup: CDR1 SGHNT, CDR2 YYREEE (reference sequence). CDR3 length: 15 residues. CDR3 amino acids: CASSLAGQYNQPQHF. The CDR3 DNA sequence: TGTGCCAGCAGCTTGGCGGGACAGTACAATCAGCCCCAGCATTTT.

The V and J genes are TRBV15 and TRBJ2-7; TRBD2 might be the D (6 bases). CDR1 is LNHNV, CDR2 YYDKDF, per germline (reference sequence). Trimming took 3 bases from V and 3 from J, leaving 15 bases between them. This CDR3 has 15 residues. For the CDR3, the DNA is TGTGCCACCAGCAGGGGCGGGACTTTAATCTACGAGCAGTACTTC. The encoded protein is CATSRGGTLIYEQYF.

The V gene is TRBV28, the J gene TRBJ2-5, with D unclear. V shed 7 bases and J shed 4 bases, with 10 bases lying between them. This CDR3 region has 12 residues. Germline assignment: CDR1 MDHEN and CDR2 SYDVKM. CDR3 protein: CASIASGETQYF. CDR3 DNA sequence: TGTGCCAGCATCGCCTCGGGAGAGACCCAGTACTTC. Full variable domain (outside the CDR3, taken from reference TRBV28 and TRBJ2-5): DVKVTQSSRYLVKRTGEKVFLECVQDMDHENMFWYRQDPGLGLRLIYFSYDVKMKEKGDIPEGYSVSREKKERFSLILESASTNQTSMYLCASIASGETQYFGPGTRLLVL.

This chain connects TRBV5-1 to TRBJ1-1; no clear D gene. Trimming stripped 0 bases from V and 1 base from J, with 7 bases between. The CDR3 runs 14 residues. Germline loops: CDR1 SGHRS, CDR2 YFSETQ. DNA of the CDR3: TGCGCCAGCAGCTTGGCCCTAGGGAACACTGAAGCTTTCTTT. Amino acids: CASSLALGNTEAFF.

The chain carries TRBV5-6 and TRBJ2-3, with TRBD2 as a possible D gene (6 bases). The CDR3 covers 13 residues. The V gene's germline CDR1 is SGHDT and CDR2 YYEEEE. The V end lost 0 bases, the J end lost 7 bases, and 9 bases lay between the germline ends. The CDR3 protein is CASSLGLENTQYF. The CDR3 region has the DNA TGTGCCAGCAGCTTGGGACTAGAAAATACGCAGTATTTT.

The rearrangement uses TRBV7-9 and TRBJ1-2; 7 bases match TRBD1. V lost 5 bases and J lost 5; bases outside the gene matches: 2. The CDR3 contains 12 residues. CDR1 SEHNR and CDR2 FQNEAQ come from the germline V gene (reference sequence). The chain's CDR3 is CASSMTGYGYTF. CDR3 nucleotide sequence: TGTGCCAGCAGCATGACAGGGTATGGCTACACCTTC.

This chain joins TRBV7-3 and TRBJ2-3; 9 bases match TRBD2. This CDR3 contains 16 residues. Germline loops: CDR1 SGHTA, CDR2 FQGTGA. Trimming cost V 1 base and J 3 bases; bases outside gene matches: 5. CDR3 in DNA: TGTGCCAGCAGCTTAATTCCAGCGGGGGGTACAGATACGCAGTATTTT. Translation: CASSLIPAGGTDTQYF.

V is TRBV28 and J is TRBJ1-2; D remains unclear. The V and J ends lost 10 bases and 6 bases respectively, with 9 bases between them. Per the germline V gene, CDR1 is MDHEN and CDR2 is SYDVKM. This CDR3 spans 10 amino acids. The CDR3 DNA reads TGTGCCACCGGACGGGATGGCTACACCTTC. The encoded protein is CATGRDGYTF.

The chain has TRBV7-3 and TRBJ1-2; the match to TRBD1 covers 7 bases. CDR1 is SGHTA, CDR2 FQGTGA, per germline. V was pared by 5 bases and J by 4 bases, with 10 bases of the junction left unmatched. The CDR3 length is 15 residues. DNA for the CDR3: TGTGCCAGCAGCAGTAGACAGGGCCCTTCCTATGGCTACACCTTC. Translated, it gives CASSSRQGPSYGYTF.

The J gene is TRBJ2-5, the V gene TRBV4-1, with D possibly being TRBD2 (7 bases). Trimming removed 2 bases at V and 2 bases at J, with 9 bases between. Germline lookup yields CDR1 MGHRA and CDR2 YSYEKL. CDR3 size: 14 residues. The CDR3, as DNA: TGCGCCAGCAGCCAAAGGGGGGGACAAGAGACCCAGTACTTC. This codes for CASSQRGGQETQYF.

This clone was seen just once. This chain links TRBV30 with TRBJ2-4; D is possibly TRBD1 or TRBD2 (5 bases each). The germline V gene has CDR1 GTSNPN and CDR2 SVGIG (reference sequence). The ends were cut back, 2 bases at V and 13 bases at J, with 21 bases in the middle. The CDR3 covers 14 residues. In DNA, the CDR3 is TGTGCCTGGAGTCCCCGGGGAAAGATAGGGGCCCAGTACTTC. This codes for CAWSPRGKIGAQYF.